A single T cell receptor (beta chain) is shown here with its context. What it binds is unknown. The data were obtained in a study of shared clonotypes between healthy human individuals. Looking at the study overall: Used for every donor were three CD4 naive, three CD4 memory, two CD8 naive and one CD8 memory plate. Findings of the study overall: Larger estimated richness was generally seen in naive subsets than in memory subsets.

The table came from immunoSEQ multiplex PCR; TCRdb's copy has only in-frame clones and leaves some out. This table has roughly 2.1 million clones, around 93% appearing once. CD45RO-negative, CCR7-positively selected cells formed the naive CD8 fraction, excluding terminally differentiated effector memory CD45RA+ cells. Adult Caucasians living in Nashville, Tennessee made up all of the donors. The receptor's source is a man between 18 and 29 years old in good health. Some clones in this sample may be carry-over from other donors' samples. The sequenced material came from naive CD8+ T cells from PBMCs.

The CDR3 reads CASRTLLGGSPGELFF. The CDR3 DNA is TGTGCCAGCAGAACCCTATTGGGCGGGAGCCCCGGGGAGCTGTTTTTT. The V call is TRBV11-2, the J call TRBJ2-2, with 7 nucleotides matching TRBD2. Trimming cost V 6 bases and J 6 bases; bases outside gene matches: 13. CDR3 length: 16 amino acids. Germline V CDR1 and CDR2: SGHAT, FQNNGV.